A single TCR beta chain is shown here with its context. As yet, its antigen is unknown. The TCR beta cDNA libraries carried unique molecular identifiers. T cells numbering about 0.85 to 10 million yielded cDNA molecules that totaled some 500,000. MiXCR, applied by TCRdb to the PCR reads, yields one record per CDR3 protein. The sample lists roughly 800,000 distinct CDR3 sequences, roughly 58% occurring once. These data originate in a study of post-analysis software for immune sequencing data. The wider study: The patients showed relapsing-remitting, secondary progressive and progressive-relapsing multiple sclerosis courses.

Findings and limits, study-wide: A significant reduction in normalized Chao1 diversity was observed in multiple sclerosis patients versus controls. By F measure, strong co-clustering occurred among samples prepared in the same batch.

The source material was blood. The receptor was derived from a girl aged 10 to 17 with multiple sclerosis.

CDR3 region: CASSLLRRKPGQTTDTQYF. CDR3 in DNA: TGTGCCAGCAGTTTACTTCGACGCAAGCCGGGACAGACGACGGATACGCAGTATTTT. This chain joins TRBV12-3 or TRBV12-4 and TRBJ2-3, with 7 nucleotides matching TRBD1. V lost 2 bases and J lost 6; bases outside the gene matches: 20. CDR3 length equals 19 residues.